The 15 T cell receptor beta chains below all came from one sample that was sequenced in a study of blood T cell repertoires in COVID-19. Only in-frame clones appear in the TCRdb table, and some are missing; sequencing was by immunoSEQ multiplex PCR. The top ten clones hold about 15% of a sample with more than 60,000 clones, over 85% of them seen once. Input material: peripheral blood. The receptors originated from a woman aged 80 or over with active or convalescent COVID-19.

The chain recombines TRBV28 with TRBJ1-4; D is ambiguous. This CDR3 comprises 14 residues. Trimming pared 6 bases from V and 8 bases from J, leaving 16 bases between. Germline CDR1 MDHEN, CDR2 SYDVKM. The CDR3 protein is CASRGGGPGEKLFF. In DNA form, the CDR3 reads TGTGCCAGCAGGGGTGGCGGGCCGGGGGAAAAACTGTTTTTT.

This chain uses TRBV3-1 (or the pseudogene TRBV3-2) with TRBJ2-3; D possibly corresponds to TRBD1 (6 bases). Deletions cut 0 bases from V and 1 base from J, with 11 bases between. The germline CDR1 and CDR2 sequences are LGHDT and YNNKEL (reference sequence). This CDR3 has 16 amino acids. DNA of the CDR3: TGTGCCAGCAGCCAAGAGGGGGCAGGGCGCACAGATACGCAGTATTTT. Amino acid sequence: CASSQEGAGRTDTQYF.

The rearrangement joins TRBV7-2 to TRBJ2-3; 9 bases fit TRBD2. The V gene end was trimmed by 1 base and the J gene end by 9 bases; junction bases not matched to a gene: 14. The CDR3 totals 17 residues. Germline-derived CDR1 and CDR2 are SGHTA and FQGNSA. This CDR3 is CASSLVGTEAGGGTQYF. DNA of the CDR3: TGTGCCAGCAGCTTAGTGGGTACGGAAGCGGGGGGAGGCACGCAGTATTTT. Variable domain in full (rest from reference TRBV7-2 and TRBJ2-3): GAGVSQSPSNKVTEKGKDVELRCDPISGHTALYWYRQSLGQGLEFLIYFQGNSAPDKSGLPSDRFSAERTGGSVSTLTIQRTQQEDSAVYLCASSLVGTEAGGGTQYFGPGTRLTVL.

DNA of the CDR3: TGTGCCTGGACCCAGGGGACGAGCTCCTACAATGAGCAGTTCTTC. Its protein is CAWTQGTSSYNEQFF. V and J are TRBV30 and TRBJ2-1; D is perhaps TRBD1 (6 bases). Germline V gives CDR1 GTSNPN, CDR2 SVGIG (reference sequence). Trimming removed 4 bases at V and 0 bases at J, with 13 bases between. CDR3 length equals 15 residues.

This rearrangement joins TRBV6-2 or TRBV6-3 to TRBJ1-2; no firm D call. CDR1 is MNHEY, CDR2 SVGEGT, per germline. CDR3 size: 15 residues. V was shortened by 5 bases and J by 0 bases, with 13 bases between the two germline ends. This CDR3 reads CASSPLRQANYGYTF. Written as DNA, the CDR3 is TGTGCCAGCAGTCCCCTCAGGCAGGCTAACTATGGCTACACCTTC.

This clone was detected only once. The chain's CDR3 is CASSSPLEKAGLNEKLFF. In DNA, the CDR3 is TGTGCCAGCAGTTCCCCCCTTGAGAAGGCAGGACTTAATGAAAAACTGTTTTTT. V gene TRBV28 combines with J gene TRBJ1-4; D ambiguous. V lost 4 bases, J lost 4 bases, and 22 bases lay in between. The CDR3 runs 18 residues. Germline V gene sequence: CDR1 MDHEN, CDR2 SYDVKM.

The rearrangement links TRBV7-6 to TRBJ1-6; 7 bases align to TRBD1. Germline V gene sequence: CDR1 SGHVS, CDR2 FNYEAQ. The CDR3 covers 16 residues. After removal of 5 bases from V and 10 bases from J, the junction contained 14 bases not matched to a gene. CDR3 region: CASSPQGEQGSSPLHF. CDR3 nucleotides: TGTGCCAGCAGCCCCCAGGGGGAACAGGGGTCCTCACCCCTCCACTTT.

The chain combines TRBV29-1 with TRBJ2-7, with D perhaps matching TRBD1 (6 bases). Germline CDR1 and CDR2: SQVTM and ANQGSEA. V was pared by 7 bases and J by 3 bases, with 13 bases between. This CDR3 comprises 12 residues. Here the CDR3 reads CSGKEGDYEQYF. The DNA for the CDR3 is TGCAGCGGAAAAGAGGGGGACTACGAGCAGTACTTC.

CDR3 DNA sequence: TGTGCCAGTAGCCCGACTAGCGGGGGGACTCTCCAAGAGACCCAGTACTTC. Its protein product is CASSPTSGGTLQETQYF. The gene calls are TRBV19 and TRBJ2-5; the match to TRBD2 covers 13 bases. Trimming cost V 6 bases and J 1 base; bases outside gene matches: 8. The CDR3 loop spans 17 amino acids. Germline V gene sequence: CDR1 LNHDA, CDR2 SQIVND (reference sequence).

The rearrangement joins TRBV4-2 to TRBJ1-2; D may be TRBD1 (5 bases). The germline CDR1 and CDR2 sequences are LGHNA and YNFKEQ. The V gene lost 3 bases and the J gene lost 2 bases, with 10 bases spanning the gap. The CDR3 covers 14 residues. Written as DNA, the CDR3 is TGTGCCAGCAGCCAGACAGTACCCAACTATGGCTACACCTTC. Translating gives CASSQTVPNYGYTF.

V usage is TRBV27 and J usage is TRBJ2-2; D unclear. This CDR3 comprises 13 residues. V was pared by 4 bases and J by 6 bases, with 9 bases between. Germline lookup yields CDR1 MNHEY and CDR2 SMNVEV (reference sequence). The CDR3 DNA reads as TGTGCCAGCAGTTCCAGTTCCGCCGGGGAGCTGTTTTTT. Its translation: CASSSSSAGELFF.

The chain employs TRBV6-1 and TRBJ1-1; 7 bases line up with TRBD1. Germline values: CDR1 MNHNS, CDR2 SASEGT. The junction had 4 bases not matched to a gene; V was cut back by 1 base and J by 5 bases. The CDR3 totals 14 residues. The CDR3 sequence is CASSEGGTATEAFF. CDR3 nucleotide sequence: TGTGCCAGCAGTGAAGGCGGGACAGCAACTGAAGCTTTCTTT.

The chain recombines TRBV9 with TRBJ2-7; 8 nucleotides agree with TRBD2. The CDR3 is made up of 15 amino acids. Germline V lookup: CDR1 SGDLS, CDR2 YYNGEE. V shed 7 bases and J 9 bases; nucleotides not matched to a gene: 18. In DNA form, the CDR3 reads TGTGCCAGCTCCTTTGCCGGGACTAGTACGTCCGCGCAGTACTTC. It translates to CASSFAGTSTSAQYF.

CDR3 loop: CASSGGSYNSPLHF. CDR3 coding DNA: TGTGCCAGCTCAGGGGGCTCCTATAATTCACCCCTCCACTTT. This rearrangement joins TRBV2 to TRBJ1-6; the match to TRBD1 covers 7 bases. The trim removed 8 bases at V and 0 bases at J, leaving 1 base unmatched. Germline loops: CDR1 SNHLY, CDR2 FYNNEI. The CDR3 consists of 14 residues.

The CDR3 sequence: CAWTYGGVKPYEQYF. CDR3 nucleotides: TGTGCCTGGACCTATGGGGGCGTGAAACCATACGAGCAGTACTTC. The chain employs TRBV30 and TRBJ2-7, with D possibly matching TRBD1 (6 bases). Germline values: CDR1 GTSNPN, CDR2 SVGIG (reference sequence). V lost 4 bases to trimming and J lost 4 bases, with 20 bases between them. CDR3 length equals 15 residues.